These T cell receptor beta chains were read from a single sample in a study of T cell responses to AZD1222 COVID-19 vaccine. Only in-frame clones appear in the TCRdb table, and some are missing; sequencing was by immunoSEQ multiplex PCR. The table lists around 160,000 clones, around 88% of them singletons, with roughly 15% in the top ten. The material was peripheral blood, obtained on day 0 of AZD1222 vaccination. The receptors here all came from an adult in good health. The CDR3 runs from the conserved cysteine through the conserved F or W. A D gene is named only where the DNA matches it firmly. Size tells how often a clone was seen (once, few, many) or the class of an expanded clone, and some rows leave it out.

TRBV11-3,-,-,TRBJ2-1,TGTGCCAGCAGCTTAGAGTTCCAGGGGTACAATGAGCAGTTCTTC,CASSLEFQGYNEQFF
TRBV6-5,TRBD1,-,TRBJ2-1,TGTGCCAGCAGTTACTTGGGGACAGGAACTGACAATGAGCAGTTCTTC,CASSYLGTGTDNEQFF
TRBV10-3,-,-,TRBJ1-5,TGTGCCATCAGTGACCCGGGAGGCAATCAGCCCCAGCATTTT,CAISDPGGNQPQHF
TRBV29-1,TRBD1,-,TRBJ2-1,TGCAGCGTTGAATTTGGACAGGCTACTGAGCAGTTCTTC,CSVEFGQATEQFF
TRBV14,TRBD2,-,TRBJ2-5,TGTGCCAGCAGCCGAGGACTAGCGGGGGGGCGTCCAGGAGAGACCCAGTACTTC,CASSRGLAGGRPGETQYF
TRBV28,-,-,TRBJ1-4,TGTGCCAGCAGGTCCAGGGGAGGCGGAAATGAAAAACTGTTTTTT,CASRSRGGGNEKLFF
TRBV28,-,-,TRBJ1-3,TGTGCCAGCAGCCCCCTGGAGCTAGGCTCTGGAAACACCATATATTTT,CASSPLELGSGNTIYF
TRBV2,-,once,TRBJ1-5,TGTGCCAGCAGCGGCCCGGGGGGTAGCAATCAGCCCCAGCATTTT,CASSGPGGSNQPQHF
TRBV7-6,-,-,TRBJ1-5,TGTGCCAGCAGCTTACAGGGCCTGGTAGGTCAGCCCCAGCATTTT,CASSLQGLVGQPQHF
TRBV11-2,-,-,TRBJ1-5,TGTGCCAGCAGCTTAGCGGCAGGGAATCAGCCCCAGCATTTT,CASSLAAGNQPQHF
TRBV30,TRBD1,-,TRBJ1-2,TGTGCCTGGAGGGGGACAGCTCCTAACTATGGCTACACCTTC,CAWRGTAPNYGYTF
TRBV15,-,-,TRBJ1-2,TGTGCCACCAGCAGGGAGGGGGGGAGCAACTATGGCTACACCTTC,CATSREGGSNYGYTF
TRBV30,-,-,TRBJ1-2,TGTGCCTGGAGTGCTGGCCAGTCGGGCTATGGCTACACCTTC,CAWSAGQSGYGYTF
TRBV6-5,-,once,TRBJ1-3,TGTGCCAGCAGTTACTCTACTGGAAACACCATATATTTT,CASSYSTGNTIYF
TRBV16,-,-,TRBJ1-1,TGTGCCAGCAGCCAATTTGTCTCGGGTGAAGCTTTCTTT,CASSQFVSGEAFF